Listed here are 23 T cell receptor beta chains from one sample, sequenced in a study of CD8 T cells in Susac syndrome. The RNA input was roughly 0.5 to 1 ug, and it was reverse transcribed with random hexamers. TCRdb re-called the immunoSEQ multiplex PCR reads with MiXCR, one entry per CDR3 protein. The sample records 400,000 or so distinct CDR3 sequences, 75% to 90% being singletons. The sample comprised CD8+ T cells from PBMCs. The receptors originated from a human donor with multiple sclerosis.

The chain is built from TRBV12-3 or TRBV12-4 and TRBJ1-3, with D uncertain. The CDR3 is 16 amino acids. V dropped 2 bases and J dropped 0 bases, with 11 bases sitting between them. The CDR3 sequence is CASSLYGESSGNTIYF. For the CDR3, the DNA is TGTGCCAGCAGTTTATATGGGGAGAGCTCTGGAAACACCATATATTTT.

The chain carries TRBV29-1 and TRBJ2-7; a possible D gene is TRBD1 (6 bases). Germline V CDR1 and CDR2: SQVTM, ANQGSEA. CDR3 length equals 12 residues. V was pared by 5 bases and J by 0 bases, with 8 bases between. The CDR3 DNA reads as TGCAGCGTTTCCAGGGGCTCCTACGAGCAGTACTTC. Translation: CSVSRGSYEQYF.

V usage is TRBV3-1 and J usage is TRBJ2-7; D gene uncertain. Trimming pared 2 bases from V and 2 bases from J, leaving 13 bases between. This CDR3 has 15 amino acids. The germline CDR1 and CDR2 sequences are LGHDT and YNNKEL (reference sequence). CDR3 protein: CASSQTNGRTYEQYF. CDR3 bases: TGTGCCAGCAGCCAAACAAACGGCCGAACCTACGAGCAGTACTTC.

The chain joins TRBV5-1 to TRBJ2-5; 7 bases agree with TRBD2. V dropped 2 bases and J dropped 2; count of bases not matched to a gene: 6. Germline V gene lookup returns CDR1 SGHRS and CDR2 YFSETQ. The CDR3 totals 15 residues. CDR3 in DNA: TGCGCCAGCAGCTTAGGGGACTACCTACAAGAGACCCAGTACTTC. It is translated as CASSLGDYLQETQYF.

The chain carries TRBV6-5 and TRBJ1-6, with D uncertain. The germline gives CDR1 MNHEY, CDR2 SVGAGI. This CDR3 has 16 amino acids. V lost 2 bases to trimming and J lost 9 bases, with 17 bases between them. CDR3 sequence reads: CASSYKEGGISSPLHF. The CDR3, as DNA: TGTGCCAGCAGTTACAAAGAGGGAGGAATTTCTTCACCCCTCCACTTT.

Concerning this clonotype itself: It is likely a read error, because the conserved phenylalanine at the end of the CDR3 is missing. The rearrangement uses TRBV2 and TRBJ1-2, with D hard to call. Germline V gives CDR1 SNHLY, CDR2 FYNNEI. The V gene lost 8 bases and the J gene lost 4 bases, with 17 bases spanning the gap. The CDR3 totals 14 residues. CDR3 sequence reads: CASPGEPLSYGYTL. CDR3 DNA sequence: TGTGCCAGCCCTGGGGAGCCTTTGTCCTATGGCTACACCCTC.

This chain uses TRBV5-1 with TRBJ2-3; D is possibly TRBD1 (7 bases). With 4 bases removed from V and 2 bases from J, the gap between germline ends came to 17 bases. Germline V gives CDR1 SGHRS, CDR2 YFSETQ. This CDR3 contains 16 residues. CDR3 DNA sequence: TGCGCCAGCAGCCAATCCGCAGGGGGACTCACAGATACGCAGTATTTT. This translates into CASSQSAGGLTDTQYF. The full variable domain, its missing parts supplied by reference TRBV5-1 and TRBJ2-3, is KAGVTQTPRYLIKTRGQQVTLSCSPISGHRSVSWYQQTPGQGLQFLFEYFSETQRNKGNFPGRFSGRQFSNSRSEMNVSTLELGDSALYLCASSQSAGGLTDTQYFGPGTRLTVL.

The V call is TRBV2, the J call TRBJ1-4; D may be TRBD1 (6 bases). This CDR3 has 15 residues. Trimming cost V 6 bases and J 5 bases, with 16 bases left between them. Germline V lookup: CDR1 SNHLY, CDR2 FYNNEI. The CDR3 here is CASSDDRKSNEKLFF. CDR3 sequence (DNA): TGTGCCAGCAGCGACGACAGGAAGTCAAATGAAAAACTGTTTTTT.

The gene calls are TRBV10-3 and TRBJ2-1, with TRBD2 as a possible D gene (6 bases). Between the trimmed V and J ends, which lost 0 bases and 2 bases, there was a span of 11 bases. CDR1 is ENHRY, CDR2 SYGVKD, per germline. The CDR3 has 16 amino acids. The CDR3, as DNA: TGTGCCATCAGTGAGTCGGGGGAGCGGGCCTACAATGAGCAGTTCTTC. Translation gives CAISESGERAYNEQFF.

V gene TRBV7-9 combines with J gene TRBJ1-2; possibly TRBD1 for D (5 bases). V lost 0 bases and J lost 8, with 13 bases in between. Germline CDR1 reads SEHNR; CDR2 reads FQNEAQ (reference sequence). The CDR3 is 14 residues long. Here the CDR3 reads CASSLAEEGKGYTF. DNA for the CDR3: TGTGCCAGCAGCTTAGCTGAAGAGGGGAAAGGCTACACCTTC.

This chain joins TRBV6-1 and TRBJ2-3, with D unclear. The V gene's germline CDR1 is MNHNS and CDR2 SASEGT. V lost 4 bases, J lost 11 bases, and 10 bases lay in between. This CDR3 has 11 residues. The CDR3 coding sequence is TGTGCCAGCAGTGGATCGCTGGTGCAGTATTTT. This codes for CASSGSLVQYF.

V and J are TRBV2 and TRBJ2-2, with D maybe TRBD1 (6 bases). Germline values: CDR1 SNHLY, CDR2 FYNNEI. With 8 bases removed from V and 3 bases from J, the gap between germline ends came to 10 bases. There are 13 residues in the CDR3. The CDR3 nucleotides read TGTGCCAGCCTGGCAGGGGACACCGGGGAGCTGTTTTTT. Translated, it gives CASLAGDTGELFF.

CDR3 region: CASSPGLAGESEQYF. DNA of the CDR3: TGCGCCAGCAGCCCAGGACTAGCGGGAGAGAGTGAGCAGTACTTC. The chain has TRBV5-1 and TRBJ2-7; 13 bases are shared with TRBD2. Unmatched junction bases numbered 8, after V lost 4 bases and J lost 7 bases. CDR1 and CDR2 (germline): SGHRS, YFSETQ. The CDR3 loop spans 15 amino acids.

CDR3 loop: CASSLGELEKLFF. In nucleotides, the CDR3 is TGTGCCAGCAGTTTAGGGGAACTTGAAAAACTGTTTTTT. This chain links TRBV6-5 with TRBJ1-4; tentative D call: TRBD1 (5 bases). Trimming cost V 4 bases and J 7 bases, with 10 bases left between them. The CDR3 loop spans 13 amino acids. Germline CDR1 and CDR2: MNHEY and SVGAGI.

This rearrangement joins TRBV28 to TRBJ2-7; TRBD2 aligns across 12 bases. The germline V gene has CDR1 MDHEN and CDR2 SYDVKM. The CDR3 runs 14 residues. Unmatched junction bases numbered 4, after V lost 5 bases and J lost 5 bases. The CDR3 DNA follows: TGTGCCAGCAGTCGACTAGCGGGAGTCCACGAGCAGTACTTC. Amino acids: CASSRLAGVHEQYF.

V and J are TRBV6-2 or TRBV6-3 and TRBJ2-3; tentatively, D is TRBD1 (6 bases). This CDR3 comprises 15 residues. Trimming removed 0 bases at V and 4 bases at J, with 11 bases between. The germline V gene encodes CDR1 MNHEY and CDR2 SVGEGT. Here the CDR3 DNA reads TGTGCCAGCAGTTACTCTGGCAGGGGACCAGATACGCAGTATTTT. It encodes CASSYSGRGPDTQYF.

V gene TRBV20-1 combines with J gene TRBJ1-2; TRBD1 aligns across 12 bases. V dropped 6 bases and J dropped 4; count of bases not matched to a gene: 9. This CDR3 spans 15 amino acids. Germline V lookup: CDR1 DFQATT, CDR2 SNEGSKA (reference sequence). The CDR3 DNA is TGCAGTGCCATGCCCCGGGACAGGGGGCCCTATGGCTACACCTTC. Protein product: CSAMPRDRGPYGYTF.

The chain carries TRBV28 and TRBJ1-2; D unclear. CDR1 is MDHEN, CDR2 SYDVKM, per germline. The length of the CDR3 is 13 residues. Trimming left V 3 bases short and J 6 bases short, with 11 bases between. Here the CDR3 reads CASSFIQTDGYTF. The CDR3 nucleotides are TGTGCCAGCAGTTTCATACAGACGGATGGCTACACCTTC.

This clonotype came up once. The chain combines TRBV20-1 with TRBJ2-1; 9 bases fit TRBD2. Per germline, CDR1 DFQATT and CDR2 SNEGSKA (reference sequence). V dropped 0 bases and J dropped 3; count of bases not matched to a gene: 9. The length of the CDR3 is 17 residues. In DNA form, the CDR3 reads TGCAGTGCTAGAGACCTCAGCTGGACTAGCGACTACAATGAGCAGTTCTTC. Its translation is CSARDLSWTSDYNEQFF.

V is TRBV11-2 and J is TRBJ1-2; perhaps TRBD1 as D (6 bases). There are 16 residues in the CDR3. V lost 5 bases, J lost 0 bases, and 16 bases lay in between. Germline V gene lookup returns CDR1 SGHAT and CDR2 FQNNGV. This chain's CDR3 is CASSGPEGVANYGYTF. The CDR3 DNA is TGTGCCAGCAGCGGTCCCGAGGGGGTGGCTAACTATGGCTACACCTTC.

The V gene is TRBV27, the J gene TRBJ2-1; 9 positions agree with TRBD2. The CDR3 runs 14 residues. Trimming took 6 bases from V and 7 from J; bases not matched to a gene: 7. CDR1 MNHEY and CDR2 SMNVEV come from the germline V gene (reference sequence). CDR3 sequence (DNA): TGTGCCAGCAGCTTCCCGGGACTAGCAAATGAGCAGTTCTTC. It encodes CASSFPGLANEQFF.

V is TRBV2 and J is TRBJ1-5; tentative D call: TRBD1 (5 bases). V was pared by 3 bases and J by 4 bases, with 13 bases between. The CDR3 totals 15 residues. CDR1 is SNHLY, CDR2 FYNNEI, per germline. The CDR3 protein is CASSEVGVGNQPQHF. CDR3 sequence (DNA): TGTGCCAGCAGTGAGGTGGGGGTAGGAAATCAGCCCCAGCATTTT.

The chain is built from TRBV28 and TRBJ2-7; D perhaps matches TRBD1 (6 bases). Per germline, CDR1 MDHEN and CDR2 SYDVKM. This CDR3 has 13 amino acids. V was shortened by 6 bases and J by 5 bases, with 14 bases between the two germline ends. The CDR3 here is CASSHQGINEQYF. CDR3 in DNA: TGTGCCAGCAGCCACCAGGGGATCAACGAGCAGTACTTC.